A selection of T cell receptor beta chains follows, all from one sample in a study of T-cell reconstitution after alpha-beta-depleted transplantation in children. TCRdb passed the PCR reads through MiXCR, listing each CDR3 protein once. Of hundreds of thousands of distinct CDR3 sequences listed, about 9.2% are singletons. The sequencing used PBMCs from the stem cell graft donor, collected from the stem cell graft. These receptors were taken from a human donor who donated a stem cell graft to a child with acute lymphoblastic leukemia. Each CDR3 is given with its conserved first and last residue. The D gene is left open where the match is weak. Not every row has a clone size; where given, it reads once, few, many or a size class.

v_gene	abundance	d_gene	j_gene	CDR3aa	CDR3nt
TRBV7-9	few	NA	TRBJ1-2	CASSLEDYYGYTF	TGTGCCAGCAGCTTAGAGGATTACTATGGCTACACCTTC
TRBV5-6	medium-sized	NA	TRBJ2-3	CASSLYVSTPNTDTQYF	TGTGCCAGCAGCTTGTACGTCAGTACCCCGAACACAGATACGCAGTATTTT
TRBV23-1	few	TRBD1	TRBJ2-7	CASSWDRATEQYF	TGCGCCAGCAGTTGGGACAGGGCAACCGAGCAGTACTTC
TRBV5-5	few	TRBD1	TRBJ1-1	CASSTRLRDRLYTEAFF	TGTGCCAGCAGCACCCGACTCCGGGACAGATTATACACTGAAGCTTTCTTT
TRBV13	NA	NA	TRBJ2-5	CASSGGQKETQYF	TGTGCCAGCAGCGGTGGACAGAAAGAGACCCAGTACTTC
TRBV29-1	NA	NA	TRBJ2-7	CRPTPKDEQYF	TGCAGGCCCACGCCAAAGGACGAGCAGTACTTC
TRBV12-3/TRBV12-4	NA	NA	TRBJ1-6	CASTSGQELNSPLHF	TGTGCCAGCACCTCGGGGCAGGAGTTAAATTCACCCCTCCACTTT
TRBV5-1	NA	NA	TRBJ1-4	CASSLPRARDEKLFF	TGCGCCAGCAGCTTGCCACGGGCGCGGGATGAAAAACTGTTTTTT
TRBV5-6	many	NA	TRBJ1-5	CASSLVDSNQPQHF	TGTGCCAGCAGCTTAGTGGATAGCAATCAGCCCCAGCATTTT
TRBV27	few	TRBD1	TRBJ2-7	CASSPWDRLNYEQYF	TGTGCCAGCAGTCCGTGGGACAGATTAAACTACGAGCAGTACTTC
TRBV5-1	many	NA	TRBJ1-2	CASSSNGQSYGYTF	TGCGCCAGCAGCTCTAACGGACAGAGCTATGGCTACACCTTC
TRBV12-3/TRBV12-4	few	NA	TRBJ1-2	CASTSQGPSPLTF	TGTGCCAGCACCTCACAGGGCCCCAGCCCTCTTACCTTC
TRBV21-1	many	NA	TRBJ1-1	CASSRKCRTDGTEAFF	TGTGCCAGCAGCCGCAAATGCCGGACTGATGGCACTGAAGCTTTCTTT
TRBV18	NA	TRBD1	TRBJ1-2	CASSLGQQDYGYTF	TGTGCCAGCTCGTTGGGACAGCAAGACTATGGCTACACCTTC
TRBV5-1	few	NA	TRBJ1-1	CASSGTPTRGAFF	TGCGCCAGCAGCGGAACCCCAACGAGAGGGGCTTTCTTT
TRBV4-1	NA	NA	TRBJ1-2	CASSPGTDFLYGYTF	TGCGCCAGCAGCCCGGGAACAGATTTCCTCTATGGCTACACCTTC
TRBV4-3	few	NA	TRBJ2-6	CASSQDRYANVLTF	TGCGCCAGCAGCCAAGATCGTTATGCCAACGTCCTGACTTTC
TRBV5-5	many	NA	TRBJ1-1	CASSLVALSPEAFF	TGTGCCAGCAGCTTGGTTGCCCTCTCCCCTGAAGCTTTCTTT
TRBV9	NA	NA	TRBJ1-4	CASSVATELNEKLFF	TGTGCCAGCAGCGTAGCGACGGAGCTTAATGAAAAACTGTTTTTT
TRBV30	few	NA	TRBJ2-2	CAWIIRGNTGELFF	TGTGCCTGGATAATCAGGGGGAACACCGGGGAGCTGTTTTTT
TRBV6-5	many	NA	TRBJ2-3	CASSYEEADTQYF	TGTGCCAGCAGTTACGAGGAGGCAGATACGCAGTATTTT
TRBV12-3/TRBV12-4	NA	NA	TRBJ2-7	CASSGAPYEQYF	TGTGCCAGCAGTGGGGCCCCCTACGAGCAGTACTTC
TRBV4-2	many	TRBD2	TRBJ2-7	CASSQDLSGGQYEQYF	TGTGCCAGCAGCCAAGATCTGAGCGGGGGGCAATACGAGCAGTACTTC
TRBV6-5	few	TRBD1	TRBJ1-3	CASSTDRVTGNTIYF	TGTGCCAGCAGTACTGACAGGGTTACTGGAAACACCATATATTTT
TRBV20-1	many	NA	TRBJ2-7	CSARIIGGPSSYEQYF	TGCAGTGCTAGAATTATCGGGGGACCGAGCTCCTACGAGCAGTACTTC
TRBV12-3/TRBV12-4	NA	NA	TRBJ2-3	CASSLGDGGFDTQYF	TGTGCCAGCAGTTTAGGGGACGGGGGTTTTGATACGCAGTATTTT
TRBV6-1	NA	TRBD2	TRBJ2-5	CASSPWTSGGEETQYF	TGTGCCAGCAGTCCCTGGACTAGCGGGGGGGAAGAGACCCAGTACTTC
TRBV10-3	NA	TRBD1	TRBJ1-5	CASNTGQPGSNQPQHF	TGTGCCAGCAATACGGGACAGCCGGGTAGCAATCAGCCCCAGCATTTT
TRBV7-9	few	NA	TRBJ2-5	CASSLAPRRETQYF	TGTGCCAGCAGCTTAGCCCCTAGGAGGGAGACCCAGTACTTC
TRBV5-8	many	NA	TRBJ2-5	CASSPGTSGREETQYF	TGTGCCAGCAGCCCGGGGACATCGGGTAGGGAAGAGACCCAGTACTTC
TRBV2	few	TRBD2	TRBJ2-1	CASNPWTSGGVEQFF	TGTGCCAGCAATCCCTGGACTAGCGGGGGCGTTGAGCAGTTCTTC
TRBV7-6	NA	NA	TRBJ2-1	CASSLAGYYNEQFF	TGTGCCAGCAGCTTAGCGGGATACTACAATGAGCAGTTCTTC
TRBV10-2	NA	TRBD2	TRBJ2-1	CASSDLAGDNEQFF	TGCGCCAGCAGTGATCTAGCGGGGGACAATGAGCAGTTCTTC
TRBV12-3/TRBV12-4	few	TRBD2	TRBJ2-1	CASSLSGGAGEQFF	TGTGCCAGCAGTCTTAGCGGGGGGGCCGGGGAGCAGTTCTTC
TRBV19	NA	NA	TRBJ2-3	CACSRLSHSGDTQYF	TGTGCCTGTAGCCGACTTTCTCACTCGGGAGATACGCAGTATTTT
TRBV10-3	NA	TRBD2	TRBJ2-1	CAISSGVNNEQFF	TGTGCCATCTCCAGCGGGGTTAACAATGAGCAGTTCTTC
TRBV13	many	NA	TRBJ2-1	CASSLGVAPLEQFF	TGTGCCAGCAGCTTAGGAGTAGCGCCGCTCGAGCAGTTCTTC
TRBV7-6	few	TRBD2	TRBJ2-1	CASSRRLAGGSYNEQFF	TGTGCCAGCAGCCGCAGACTAGCGGGGGGATCCTACAATGAGCAGTTCTTC
TRBV10-3	many	NA	TRBJ1-1	CAISEIGGRNTEAFF	TGTGCCATCAGTGAGATCGGGGGGCGAAACACTGAAGCTTTCTTT
TRBV20-1	NA	TRBD2	TRBJ2-3	CSAFSGGKDTQYF	TGCAGTGCTTTTAGCGGGGGGAAAGATACGCAGTATTTT
TRBV20-1	NA	NA	TRBJ1-1	CSASKSENTEAFF	TGCAGTGCTAGTAAATCCGAGAACACTGAAGCTTTCTTT
TRBV6-2/TRBV6-3	many	NA	TRBJ2-2	CASRAGIRELFF	TGTGCCAGCAGGGCAGGGATCAGGGAGCTGTTTTTT
TRBV12-3/TRBV12-4	NA	NA	TRBJ2-1	CASSLIIGVSYNEQFF	TGTGCCAGCTCATTAATCATCGGGGTGTCCTACAATGAGCAGTTCTTC
TRBV29-1	NA	TRBD1	TRBJ1-1	CSVRQGLGSEAFF	TGCAGCGTTCGACAGGGGCTTGGCTCTGAAGCTTTCTTT
TRBV27	many	TRBD2	TRBJ2-3	CASSLLNLAGSTDTQYF	TGTGCCAGCAGTTTATTGAATCTAGCGGGGTCAACAGATACGCAGTATTTT
TRBV29-1	NA	TRBD1	TRBJ1-2	CSARGLDYGYTF	TGCAGCGCCAGGGGGCTGGACTATGGCTACACCTTC
TRBV30	few	NA	TRBJ1-2	CAAARGNGYTF	TGTGCCGCGGCCAGGGGTAATGGCTACACCTTC
TRBV6-2/TRBV6-3	few	TRBD1	TRBJ2-2	CASTNPSTGRAGELFF	TGTGCCAGCACCAACCCATCGACAGGGCGCGCCGGGGAGCTGTTTTTT
TRBV5-1	few	NA	TRBJ2-1	CASSFDRSYNEQFF	TGCGCCAGCAGCTTCGACAGATCCTACAATGAGCAGTTCTTC
TRBV10-3	few	TRBD2	TRBJ2-7	CAIRDSGGDYEQYF	TGTGCCATCAGGGATAGCGGGGGAGACTACGAGCAGTACTTC
TRBV4-2	many	TRBD1	TRBJ2-7	CASSRDRGREQYF	TGTGCCAGCAGCCGGGACAGGGGGAGGGAGCAGTACTTC